The 23 T cell receptor beta chains below all came from one sample that was sequenced in a study of CD8 T cells in ankylosing spondylitis. Study-level findings and limits: A motif in TCR beta, a set of roughly eight highly homologous variants, appeared characteristic of ankylosing spondylitis blood.

Using its own MiXCR run on the 5' RACE reads, TCRdb lists one record per CDR3 protein. The sample has roughly 440,000 distinct CDR3 sequences, 17% seen once; the top ten hold 1%. Antigens of these TCRs are unknown. The sample consisted of blood, either unsorted or a sorted T cell fraction (not recorded which). All receptors come from a male donor with ankylosing spondylitis.

This clonotype was counted only a few times. This chain connects TRBV5-1 to TRBJ1-4; D unclear. The CDR3 has 14 amino acids. Per the germline V gene, CDR1 is SGHRS and CDR2 is YFSETQ. V lost 4 bases, J lost 8 bases, and 15 bases lay in between. The CDR3 is CASSRSEGDEKLFF. The CDR3 DNA reads TGCGCCAGCAGCCGGTCAGAGGGCGACGAAAAACTGTTTTTT. The variable domain in full, with the rest retrieved from reference TRBV5-1 and TRBJ1-4, is KAGVTQTPRYLIKTRGQQVTLSCSPISGHRSVSWYQQTPGQGLQFLFEYFSETQRNKGNFPGRFSGRQFSNSRSEMNVSTLELGDSALYLCASSRSEGDEKLFFGSGTQLSVL.

CDR3 protein: CASSWDSFSYEQYF. Here the CDR3 DNA reads TGTGCCAGCAGCTGGGATTCCTTCTCCTACGAGCAGTACTTC. The gene calls are TRBV7-9 and TRBJ2-7, with unresolved D. V gave up 4 bases and J gave up 0 bases, with 10 bases separating them. This CDR3 is built from 14 residues. Looked up from germline, CDR1 is SEHNR and CDR2 is FQNEAQ (reference sequence).

This clonotype was seen once. The chain links TRBV18 to TRBJ2-5; TRBD2 matches 7 bases. This CDR3 has 13 amino acids. Germline V gives CDR1 KGHSH, CDR2 LQKENI. V was pared by 2 bases and J by 4 bases, with 1 base of the junction left unmatched. The CDR3 DNA reads TGTGCCAGCTCACCATCGGGGGGAGAGACCCAGTACTTC. Translated, it gives CASSPSGGETQYF. Based on the CDR3 plus reference TRBV18 and TRBJ2-5, the full variable domain is NAGVMQNPRHLVRRRGQEARLRCSPMKGHSHVYWYRQLPEEGLKFMVYLQKENIIDESGMPKERFSAEFPKEGPSILRIQQVVRGDSAAYFCASSPSGGETQYFGPGTRLLVL.

This clonotype was counted ten times or more. The rearrangement uses TRBV5-1 and TRBJ2-1; the D call may be TRBD1 or TRBD2 (6 bases each). CDR3 length equals 13 residues. V lost 4 bases and J lost 8, with 13 bases in between. The germline gives CDR1 SGHRS, CDR2 YFSETQ. As DNA, the CDR3 is TGCGCCAGCAGCCCCGGGGGCCGGGATGAGCAGTTCTTC. Residues: CASSPGGRDEQFF. Filled out from reference TRBV5-1 and TRBJ2-1, the complete variable domain reads KAGVTQTPRYLIKTRGQQVTLSCSPISGHRSVSWYQQTPGQGLQFLFEYFSETQRNKGNFPGRFSGRQFSNSRSEMNVSTLELGDSALYLCASSPGGRDEQFFGPGTRLTVL.

V is TRBV6-5 and J is TRBJ2-7; D ambiguous. The CDR3 is made up of 12 amino acids. The ends were cut back, 8 bases at V and 2 bases at J, with 10 bases in the middle. CDR1 and CDR2 (germline): MNHEY, SVGAGI. Here the CDR3 DNA reads TGTGCCAGCCGACATGAGGCCTACGAGCAGTACTTC. Translation gives CASRHEAYEQYF.

The rearrangement joins TRBV12-3 or TRBV12-4 to TRBJ2-3; 7 bases match TRBD1. The CDR3 contains 14 residues. Trimming removed 6 bases from V and 4 bases from J; junction bases left unmatched: 7. The CDR3 DNA follows: TGTGCCAGCAGGTCTAGACAGGGCCCAGATACGCAGTATTTT. Translating it yields CASRSRQGPDTQYF.

The chain combines TRBV7-2 with TRBJ2-3; unclear D gene. This CDR3 spans 13 amino acids. Per germline, CDR1 SGHTA and CDR2 FQGNSA. V was pared by 3 bases and J by 8 bases, with 12 bases between. CDR3 sequence (DNA): TGTGCCAGCAGCTTTCCCCCCGGTAGTACGCAGTATTTT. It codes for CASSFPPGSTQYF. The whole variable domain, filled in from reference TRBV7-2 and TRBJ2-3, reads GAGVSQSPSNKVTEKGKDVELRCDPISGHTALYWYRQSLGQGLEFLIYFQGNSAPDKSGLPSDRFSAERTGGSVSTLTIQRTQQEDSAVYLCASSFPPGSTQYFGPGTRLTVL.

This clonotype was counted only a few times. The chain links TRBV18 to TRBJ1-6; maybe TRBD1 (5 bases). With 3 bases removed from V and 2 bases from J, the gap between germline ends came to 17 bases. The germline V gene encodes CDR1 KGHSH and CDR2 LQKENI. The CDR3 consists of 18 residues. In nucleotides, the CDR3 is TGTGCCAGCTCACCCCAGGGCCTAATGCGCACCTATAATTCACCCCTCCACTTT. Its protein is CASSPQGLMRTYNSPLHF.

This clonotype was detected a few times. The chain couples TRBV3-1 to TRBJ1-1; D is unresolved. This CDR3 has 12 amino acids. V was trimmed by 5 bases and J by 8 bases, leaving 12 bases between them. Looked up from germline, CDR1 is LGHDT and CDR2 is YNNKEL (reference sequence). The CDR3 nucleotides read TGTGCCAGCAGCTCCTTGGATGGCGAAGCTTTCTTT. Protein: CASSSLDGEAFF. Complete variable domain (other parts from reference TRBV3-1 and TRBJ1-1): DTAVSQTPKYLVTQMGNDKSIKCEQNLGHDTMYWYKQDSKKFLKIMFSYNNKELIINETVPNRFSPKSPDKAHLNLHINSLELGDSAVYFCASSSLDGEAFFGQGTRLTVV.

There are a few counts of this clonotype. This rearrangement joins TRBV28 to TRBJ1-2; maybe TRBD1 (6 bases). The V and J ends lost 8 bases and 8 bases respectively, with 18 bases between them. The CDR3 consists of 13 residues. Germline CDR1 reads MDHEN; CDR2 reads SYDVKM. CDR3 DNA: TGTGCCAGCCTTACTCTGGGGGCGCGCGGCTACACCTTC. Protein: CASLTLGARGYTF.

This rearrangement joins TRBV2 to TRBJ1-5; D not resolved. From germline, CDR1 is SNHLY and CDR2 FYNNEI. The V gene lost 5 bases and the J gene lost 6 bases, with 8 bases spanning the gap. This CDR3 has 12 amino acids. This CDR3 reads CASSTDSQPQHF. CDR3 coding DNA: TGTGCCAGCAGTACAGACTCTCAGCCCCAGCATTTT.

This clonotype has at least ten counts. V is TRBV5-1 and J is TRBJ2-5, with 8 nucleotides matching TRBD2. CDR3 length: 15 amino acids. Germline CDR1 SGHRS, CDR2 YFSETQ. After removal of 1 base from V and 5 bases from J, the junction contained 7 bases not matched to a gene. The CDR3 spells CASSLTGGLRETQYF. The CDR3 DNA reads TGCGCCAGCAGCTTGACGGGGGGGCTTCGGGAGACCCAGTACTTC.

This clonotype was observed at least ten times. This chain joins TRBV10-3 and TRBJ1-5; 7 bases align to TRBD1. Germline V lookup: CDR1 ENHRY, CDR2 SYGVKD. The CDR3 is 15 residues long. Losses at the gene ends were 4 bases for V and 2 bases for J; bases not matched to a gene: 5. The CDR3 region has the DNA TGTGCCATCAGTGCACAGGGGAAGGGCAATCAGCCCCAGCATTTT. Translation: CAISAQGKGNQPQHF.

V gene TRBV2 combines with J gene TRBJ1-1, with 7 bases lining up with TRBD1. This CDR3 contains 11 residues. Germline V gene lookup returns CDR1 SNHLY and CDR2 FYNNEI. After removal of 5 bases from V and 7 bases from J, the junction contained 1 base not matched to a gene. This chain's CDR3 is CASSTGVEAFF. The CDR3 DNA is TGTGCCAGCAGTACAGGGGTTGAAGCTTTCTTT.

A few counts support this clonotype. The chain is built from TRBV18 and TRBJ2-4, with D uncertain. V lost 2 bases and J 0 bases, leaving 5 bases between the germline ends. Germline loops: CDR1 KGHSH, CDR2 LQKENI. The CDR3 covers 14 residues. As DNA, the CDR3 is TGTGCCAGCTCACCAGAGATAGCCAAAAACATTCAGTACTTC. Translated: CASSPEIAKNIQYF.

The rearrangement joins TRBV28 to TRBJ1-2; a weak D match, TRBD1 (5 bases). Between the trimmed V and J ends, which lost 3 bases and 7 bases, there was a span of 12 bases. The length of the CDR3 is 13 residues. Germline-derived CDR1 and CDR2 are MDHEN and SYDVKM. CDR3 coding DNA: TGTGCCAGCAGTTTTTCCCGGCAGGGTGGCTACACCTTC. Translating it yields CASSFSRQGGYTF.

This clonotype was found a few times. The J gene is TRBJ1-3, the V gene TRBV7-2; no definite D call. The CDR3 runs 14 residues. V lost 8 bases, J lost 0 bases, and 11 bases lay in between. Germline V CDR1 and CDR2: SGHTA, FQGNSA. CDR3 in amino acids: CASRPGRSGNTIYF. CDR3 in DNA: TGTGCCAGCCGACCCGGGCGCTCTGGAAACACCATATATTTT. The variable domain in full, with the rest retrieved from reference TRBV7-2 and TRBJ1-3, is GAGVSQSPSNKVTEKGKDVELRCDPISGHTALYWYRQSLGQGLEFLIYFQGNSAPDKSGLPSDRFSAERTGGSVSTLTIQRTQQEDSAVYLCASRPGRSGNTIYFGEGSWLTVV.

The count of this clonotype is one. V and J are TRBV10-3 and TRBJ1-1, with D perhaps TRBD1 (5 bases). The V end lost 5 bases, the J end lost 6 bases, and 13 bases lay between the germline ends. From germline, CDR1 is ENHRY and CDR2 SYGVKD. The CDR3 has 13 residues. CDR3 region: CAISNTGESEAFF. The CDR3, as DNA: TGTGCCATCAGTAACACAGGAGAGTCTGAAGCTTTCTTT.

This clonotype was counted only a few times. The gene calls are TRBV7-9 and TRBJ2-7, with 9 bases matching TRBD1. The CDR3 consists of 15 residues. CDR1 and CDR2 from the germline V gene are SEHNR and FQNEAQ (reference sequence). J was trimmed by 2 bases and V by 6 bases; bases with no gene match: 8. CDR3 region: CASRATGGAPYEQYF. The CDR3 coding sequence is TGTGCCAGCAGAGCGACAGGGGGTGCCCCCTACGAGCAGTACTTC. Drawing the rest from reference TRBV7-9 and TRBJ2-7, the complete variable domain is DTGVSQNPRHKITKRGQNVTFRCDPISEHNRLYWYRQTLGQGPEFLTYFQNEAQLEKSRLLSDRFSAERPKGSFSTLEIQRTEQGDSAMYLCASRATGGAPYEQYFGPGTRLTVT.

V and J are TRBV30 and TRBJ1-1; D is undetermined. CDR3 length: 13 amino acids. Trimming left V 4 bases short and J 5 bases short, with 14 bases between. Germline V gene sequence: CDR1 GTSNPN, CDR2 SVGIG (reference sequence). The chain's CDR3 is CAWIQGRGTEAFF. The CDR3 coding sequence is TGTGCCTGGATTCAAGGGAGAGGGACTGAAGCTTTCTTT.

This chain's CDR3 is CASSEQGRDTQYF. The DNA for the CDR3 is TGTGCCAGCAGTGAACAGGGGAGAGATACGCAGTATTTT. The chain recombines TRBV6-4 with TRBJ2-3; 7 nucleotides line up with TRBD1. Germline V gene lookup returns CDR1 MRHNA and CDR2 SNTAGT. After removal of 3 bases from V and 5 bases from J, the junction contained 2 bases not matched to a gene. The CDR3 has 13 amino acids.

V is TRBV7-2 and J is TRBJ1-5; TRBD1 might be the D (5 bases). Trimming took 5 bases from V and 0 from J, leaving 14 bases between them. The CDR3 loop spans 16 amino acids. Per the germline V gene, CDR1 is SGHTA and CDR2 is FQGNSA. DNA for the CDR3: TGTGCCAGCAGCCTGTTGGGGGTGGGTAGCAATCAGCCCCAGCATTTT. Its protein product is CASSLLGVGSNQPQHF.

The chain couples TRBV29-1 to TRBJ1-2; tentative D call: TRBD1 (5 bases). This CDR3 is built from 14 residues. Germline V CDR1 and CDR2: SQVTM, ANQGSEA. V gave up 3 bases and J gave up 2 bases, with 13 bases separating them. The DNA for the CDR3 is TGCAGCGTTGATGGGGCCGATGAGAACTATGGCTACACCTTC. Encoded protein: CSVDGADENYGYTF.